The rows below give T cell receptor beta chains drawn from one sample of a study of T cells in Graves' hyperthyroidism and ophthalmopathy. A single record per CDR3 protein comes from TCRdb applying MiXCR to the multiplex PCR reads. Of some 770,000 distinct CDR3 sequences in the sample, about 17% were seen once. The sample consisted of blood. These receptors were taken from a man younger than 35 with Graves' hyperthyroidism. CDR3s include the opening cysteine and the closing phenylalanine or tryptophan. The D gene is left open where the match is weak. The size field is filled for only some rows; it gives once, few, many or a size class.

j_call d_call clone_size v_call cdr3_aa cdr3_nt
TRBJ2-1 TRBD2 . TRBV7-2 CASSLVPGLAGGPYNEQFF TGTGCCAGCAGCTTAGTACCGGGACTAGCGGGAGGGCCCTACAATGAGCAGTTCTTC
TRBJ2-1 TRBD2 many TRBV7-2 CASRGMGAGGLSYNEQFF TGTGCCAGCAGGGGAATGGGAGCGGGAGGCCTATCCTACAATGAGCAGTTCTTC
TRBJ2-5 TRBD2 . TRBV20-1 CSARPGGLLEETQYF TGCAGTGCTAGACCCGGGGGGTTGCTAGAAGAGACCCAGTACTTC
TRBJ2-3 . . TRBV24-1 CATSDLPSRDTQYF TGTGCCACCAGTGATTTGCCGTCCAGAGATACGCAGTATTTT
TRBJ2-1 . . TRBV7-9 CASRAAREIGQFF TGTGCCAGCCGCGCCGCCCGGGAGATCGGGCAGTTCTTC
TRBJ2-1 TRBD2 many TRBV28 CASSLAGGANEQFF TGTGCCAGCAGTTTAGCGGGAGGGGCGAATGAGCAGTTCTTC
TRBJ2-5 TRBD2 many TRBV20-1 CSARDRGGDRRETQYF TGCAGTGCTAGAGATCGGGGGGGCGATCGGAGAGAGACCCAGTACTTC
TRBJ1-1 TRBD1 many TRBV20-1 CSARDPGGGTEAFF TGCAGTGCTAGAGACCCAGGGGGCGGCACTGAAGCTTTCTTT
TRBJ2-3 TRBD2 many TRBV12-3/TRBV12-4 CASSSLPAGGTDTQYF TGTGCCAGCAGTTCCCTACCAGCGGGAGGCACAGATACGCAGTATTTT
TRBJ2-3 TRBD2 . TRBV4-1 CASSQGILSSGVTDTQYF TGCGCCAGCAGCCAAGGAATCCTCTCTAGCGGGGTCACAGATACGCAGTATTTT
TRBJ2-1 . many TRBV3-1 CASSQRDFSPYNEQFF TGTGCCAGCAGCCAGCGGGACTTTTCCCCCTACAATGAGCAGTTCTTC
TRBJ1-4 . many TRBV11-3 CASNPGTGNEKLFF TGTGCCAGCAATCCCGGGACGGGAAATGAAAAACTGTTTTTT
TRBJ2-1 TRBD2 few TRBV7-9 CASSPSGGGNNEQFF TGTGCCAGCAGCCCTAGCGGGGGGGGGAACAATGAGCAGTTCTTC
TRBJ2-1 . many TRBV30 CAWANTQEQFF TGTGCCTGGGCCAATACACAGGAGCAGTTCTTC
TRBJ2-7 . . TRBV7-9 CASSSLDSYEQYF TGTGCCAGCAGCTCCTTGGACAGCTACGAGCAGTACTTC
TRBJ1-2 . few TRBV5-5 CASSPRAQANYGYTF TGTGCCAGCAGCCCAAGGGCCCAAGCTAACTATGGCTACACCTTC
TRBJ2-2 . . TRBV27 CASSRTVGGTGELFF TGTGCCAGCAGCAGGACAGTCGGGGGCACCGGGGAGCTGTTTTTT
TRBJ1-1 . . TRBV5-4 CASSQFSGPRGTEAFF TGTGCCAGCAGCCAATTTTCCGGGCCTAGGGGCACTGAAGCTTTCTTT
TRBJ1-4 TRBD1 many TRBV20-1 CSARLLTGGLKEKLFF TGCAGTGCTAGACTTCTGACAGGGGGATTGAAGGAAAAACTGTTTTTT
TRBJ2-2 TRBD1 few TRBV28 CASSLATGTGGSDTGELFF TGTGCCAGCAGTTTAGCGACAGGGACAGGGGGCTCTGACACCGGGGAGCTGTTTTTT
TRBJ2-5 TRBD1 . TRBV19 CASSSRGRVDQETQYF TGTGCCAGTAGTTCCAGGGGGCGTGTGGACCAAGAGACCCAGTACTTC
TRBJ2-7 TRBD1 many TRBV7-2 CASSSGQGHEQYF TGTGCCAGCAGCTCGGGACAGGGACACGAGCAGTACTTC
TRBJ2-3 . many TRBV28 CASSSSPSLRTQYF TGTGCCAGCAGTTCCTCTCCTTCCCTCCGTACGCAGTATTTT
TRBJ2-1 . many TRBV27 CASSLWDSHNEQFF TGTGCCAGCAGTTTGTGGGACTCCCACAATGAGCAGTTCTTC
TRBJ1-1 TRBD1 many TRBV2 CASSGGQGATFF TGTGCCAGCAGTGGCGGACAGGGCGCAACTTTCTTT
TRBJ2-7 . many TRBV20-1 CSAKTYHEQYF TGCAGTGCTAAGACATACCACGAGCAGTACTTC
TRBJ2-7 . . TRBV28 CASSGQGGGREQYF TGTGCCAGCAGCGGACAGGGAGGGGGGAGGGAGCAGTACTTC
TRBJ2-7 . many TRBV7-9 CASSLTPGLMEQYF TGTGCCAGCAGCCTAACCCCGGGTCTCATGGAACAATACTTC
TRBJ2-5 . . TRBV2 CASSARLFQETQYF TGTGCCAGCAGTGCAAGGTTGTTCCAAGAGACCCAGTACTTC
TRBJ1-1 . many TRBV28 CASRSGPRPEAFF TGTGCCAGCAGGTCCGGTCCCCGACCTGAAGCTTTCTTT
TRBJ1-5 . . TRBV27 CASSLTQVGPQHF TGTGCCAGCAGTTTAACGCAGGTTGGGCCCCAGCATTTT
TRBJ2-2 . few TRBV27 CASRPVDTRSRGELFF TGTGCCAGCAGGCCGGTGGACACTCGATCGCGAGGGGAGCTGTTTTTT
TRBJ2-7 TRBD2 few TRBV9 CASSVAASGTHYEQYF TGTGCCAGCAGCGTAGCGGCTAGCGGGACCCACTACGAGCAGTACTTC
TRBJ2-7 . . TRBV28 CASRTEGRNEQYF TGTGCCAGCAGGACCGAGGGGAGGAACGAGCAGTACTTC
TRBJ2-7 TRBD2 . TRBV20-1 CSAGLAGEILGEQYF TGCAGTGCTGGACTAGCGGGAGAAATTTTGGGGGAGCAGTACTTC
TRBJ1-2 . . TRBV6-5 CASSYSKDYGYTF TGTGCCAGCAGTTACTCGAAGGACTATGGCTACACCTTC
TRBJ2-1 TRBD2 . TRBV12-3/TRBV12-4 CASSWLAEGNEQFF TGTGCCAGCAGTTGGCTAGCGGAGGGGAATGAGCAGTTCTTC
TRBJ1-1 . . TRBV6-2/TRBV6-3 CASSYVEVNTEAFF TGTGCCAGCAGTTACGTCGAGGTGAACACTGAAGCTTTCTTT
TRBJ2-5 TRBD2 . TRBV3-1 CASSHAGGDETQYF TGTGCCAGCAGCCACGCGGGAGGCGATGAGACCCAGTACTTC
TRBJ2-7 . few TRBV13 CASSWYYSGDYEQYF TGTGCCAGCAGCTGGTATTACTCGGGAGACTACGAGCAGTACTTC
TRBJ2-7 TRBD2 few TRBV7-6 CASSPIAGPSYEQYF TGTGCCAGCAGCCCAATAGCGGGCCCCTCCTACGAGCAGTACTTC
TRBJ2-2 TRBD1 . TRBV28 CASSQDRVTGELVF TGTGCCAGCAGTCAGGACAGGGTCACCGGGGAGCTGGTTTTT
TRBJ1-5 TRBD1 few TRBV6-1 CASSEQWTGRSNQPQHF TGTGCCAGCAGTGAACAGTGGACAGGAAGGAGCAATCAGCCCCAGCATTTT
TRBJ2-5 . . TRBV9 CASSVSTLQETQYF TGTGCCAGCAGCGTCTCTACCCTCCAAGAGACCCAGTACTTC
TRBJ2-3 . many TRBV11-3 CASSLRPVGITGDTQYF TGTGCCAGCAGCTTGCGACCCGTGGGAATAACGGGAGATACGCAGTATTTT
TRBJ2-7 TRBD2 . TRBV7-2 CANSAGLAGYEQYF TGTGCCAACAGCGCTGGACTAGCGGGCTACGAGCAGTACTTC
TRBJ2-2 . . TRBV7-2 CASSRTPSAANTGELFF TGTGCCAGCAGCCGAACCCCCTCGGCGGCGAACACCGGGGAGCTGTTTTTT
TRBJ2-3 TRBD2 many TRBV3-1 CASSQDKSLAGADTQYF TGTGCCAGCAGCCAAGATAAGTCCCTAGCGGGAGCGGATACGCAGTATTTT
TRBJ2-5 TRBD1 many TRBV18 CASSPQRTGETQYF TGTGCCAGCTCACCACAGCGGACAGGAGAGACCCAGTACTTC
TRBJ2-7 . many TRBV13 CASSPNGLYEQYF TGTGCCAGCAGCCCAAACGGGCTCTACGAGCAGTACTTC
TRBJ2-3 TRBD1 many TRBV2 CASTRDRGTDTQYF TGTGCCAGTACCCGGGACAGGGGTACAGATACGCAGTATTTT
TRBJ2-1 TRBD2 few TRBV4-1 CASSRILAGVSNEQFF TGCGCCAGCAGCCGAATACTAGCGGGAGTCTCTAATGAGCAGTTCTTC
TRBJ2-1 TRBD2 many TRBV6-2/TRBV6-3 CASSYVGGLAGVYNEQFF TGTGCCAGCAGTTACGTAGGGGGACTAGCGGGAGTCTACAATGAGCAGTTCTTC
TRBJ2-7 . . TRBV30 CAWSTRDSRGEQYF TGTGCCTGGAGTACCCGGGACTCGAGGGGGGAGCAGTACTTC
TRBJ1-2 TRBD1 . TRBV6-1 CASGDDRGFYGYTF TGTGCCAGCGGGGACGACAGGGGGTTCTATGGCTACACCTTC
TRBJ2-7 TRBD1 . TRBV7-6 CASSSGTDSYEQYF TGTGCCAGCAGCTCCGGGACAGACTCCTACGAGCAGTACTTC
TRBJ1-1 . . TRBV12-3/TRBV12-4 CASSGDIMNTEAFF TGTGCCAGCAGTGGGGACATAATGAACACTGAAGCTTTCTTT